Following are 16 T cell receptor beta chains from one sample sequenced in a study of blood T cell repertoires in COVID-19. Sequencing was performed with immunoSEQ multiplex PCR; in TCRdb, only in-frame clones are kept and a portion is missing. The data hold 150,000 to 200,000 clones, with roughly nine tenths observed a single time. Specimen: peripheral blood. The receptors stem from a young man who had recovered from COVID-19.

The chain recombines TRBV20-1 with TRBJ1-1; no firm D call. CDR3 size: 14 residues. Germline V gene lookup returns CDR1 DFQATT and CDR2 SNEGSKA (reference sequence). The V end was cut by 3 bases, the J end by 3 bases, with 14 bases between. The CDR3 DNA reads TGCAGTGCTAGTGGGTCGGGGTCCGACACTGAAGCTTTCTTT. This encodes CSASGSGSDTEAFF.

V gene TRBV10-3 combines with J gene TRBJ1-6; D is unresolved. CDR3 size: 12 residues. The V gene lost 2 bases and the J gene lost 9 bases, with 5 bases spanning the gap. Germline lookup yields CDR1 ENHRY and CDR2 SYGVKD. CDR3 amino acids: CAISEGSSPLHF. The CDR3 nucleotides are TGTGCCATCAGTGAGGGGAGTTCACCCCTCCACTTT.

This rearrangement joins TRBV29-1 to TRBJ2-7; no firm D call. With 4 bases removed from V and 0 bases from J, the gap between germline ends came to 10 bases. There are 13 residues in the CDR3. Looked up from germline, CDR1 is SQVTM and CDR2 is ANQGSEA. Here the CDR3 DNA reads TGCAGCGTTGTTCGGTCCTACTCCTACGAGCAGTACTTC. Residues: CSVVRSYSYEQYF.

V usage is TRBV28 and J usage is TRBJ2-1; 8 positions agree with TRBD1. Trimming cost V 6 bases and J 9 bases; bases outside gene matches: 7. From germline, CDR1 is MDHEN and CDR2 SYDVKM. The CDR3 is 13 residues long. CDR3 DNA sequence: TGTGCCAGCAGAAAGACAGGGGTGGCTGAGCAGTTCTTC. This sequence encodes CASRKTGVAEQFF.

This clone appeared a single time. This rearrangement joins TRBV30 to TRBJ2-1, with 7 nucleotides matching TRBD2. V dropped 7 bases and J dropped 8; count of bases not matched to a gene: 8. Per germline, CDR1 GTSNPN and CDR2 SVGIG (reference sequence). The CDR3 length is 12 residues. CDR3 region: CALRGWGDEQFF. DNA of the CDR3: TGTGCCTTGCGGGGGTGGGGGGATGAGCAGTTCTTC.

The V call is TRBV18, the J call TRBJ1-1; 9 positions match TRBD1. The V and J ends lost 3 bases and 6 bases, in that order; junction bases with no gene match: 8. Germline CDR1 is KGHSH and CDR2 is LQKENI. This CDR3 comprises 15 residues. The CDR3 reads CASSPRTGDLAEAFF. Here the CDR3 DNA reads TGTGCCAGCTCACCTCGGACAGGGGATCTGGCTGAAGCTTTCTTT.

The chain carries TRBV19 and TRBJ2-1; a possible D gene is TRBD1 (6 bases). The CDR3 has 15 residues. V lost 10 bases and J 0 bases, leaving 16 bases between the germline ends. Germline V lookup: CDR1 LNHDA, CDR2 SQIVND (reference sequence). Written as DNA, the CDR3 is TGTGCCACCACCTTGGGACAAAGCTCCTACAATGAGCAGTTCTTC. Residues: CATTLGQSSYNEQFF. The full variable domain, in which reference TRBV19 and TRBJ2-1 provide the parts outside the CDR3, is DGGITQSPKYLFRKEGQNVTLSCEQNLNHDAMYWYRQDPGQGLRLIYYSQIVNDFQKGDIAEGYSVSREKKESFPLTVTSAQKNPTAFYLCATTLGQSSYNEQFFGPGTRLTVL.

The chain joins TRBV7-2 to TRBJ1-2; 7 bases agree with TRBD1. Trimming cost V 5 bases and J 5 bases; bases outside gene matches: 5. CDR3 length: 13 residues. Germline V gene data show CDR1 as SGHTA and CDR2 as FQGNSA. The CDR3 DNA sequence: TGTGCCAGCAGCAAGGGACAGTTTTATGGCTACACCTTC. Protein sequence: CASSKGQFYGYTF.

The sample holds a few counts of this clone. This chain joins TRBV6-2 or TRBV6-3 and TRBJ1-1; D uncertain. This CDR3 has 17 residues. Trimming took off 0 bases at V and 0 bases at J, with 14 bases between the two ends. Germline V gives CDR1 MNHEY, CDR2 SVGEGT. The CDR3 loop reads CASSYSTLAGMNTEAFF. CDR3 DNA sequence: TGTGCCAGCAGTTACTCGACCCTGGCAGGAATGAACACTGAAGCTTTCTTT.

The chain combines TRBV5-4 with TRBJ1-2; TRBD1 matches at 7 bases. The V gene's germline CDR1 is SGHNT and CDR2 YYREEE (reference sequence). V shed 3 bases, J shed 6 bases, and the junction held 8 bases outside the gene matches. The CDR3 runs 14 residues. CDR3 sequence (DNA): TGTGCCAGCAGCTCCCAGGGGGTACTAAATGGCTACACCTTC. Protein product: CASSSQGVLNGYTF.

The chain joins TRBV6-5 to TRBJ1-1, with a tentative D call TRBD1 (5 bases). The CDR3 covers 13 residues. Trimming shortened V by 6 bases and J by 5 bases, and 13 bases separated the two germline ends. CDR1 is MNHEY, CDR2 SVGAGI, per germline. CDR3 in DNA: TGTGCCAGCAGCCAGGGCGTCGTGACTGAAGCTTTCTTT. It yields the protein CASSQGVVTEAFF.

The rearrangement uses TRBV5-6 and TRBJ1-2; tentatively, D is TRBD1 (5 bases). This CDR3 is 15 amino acids long. Germline V gene data show CDR1 as SGHDT and CDR2 as YYEEEE. V was shortened by 2 bases and J by 3 bases, with 14 bases between the two germline ends. The CDR3 bases are TGTGCCAGCAGCTTTCTCGGAGGGGAAGACTATGGCTACACCTTC. Protein product: CASSFLGGEDYGYTF.

V and J are TRBV29-1 and TRBJ2-1, with 8 bases lining up with TRBD2. The germline V gene has CDR1 SQVTM and CDR2 ANQGSEA. V was pared by 2 bases and J by 6 bases, with 12 bases of the junction left unmatched. There are 16 residues in the CDR3. CDR3 DNA: TGCAGCGTTGAAAGGGTGACGGGAGGGCCCGTCAATGAGCAGTTCTTC. This translates into CSVERVTGGPVNEQFF.

The chain links TRBV6-6 to TRBJ2-5; D possibly corresponds to TRBD2 (5 bases). The CDR3 has 13 residues. The germline V gene has CDR1 MNHNY and CDR2 SVGAGI (reference sequence). V gave up 6 bases and J gave up 5 bases, with 13 bases separating them. The DNA of the CDR3 is TGTGCCAGCAGACGGGATTTATCGGAGACCCAGTACTTC. It specifies CASRRDLSETQYF.

This chain connects TRBV6-1 to TRBJ2-2; TRBD2 is a possible D gene (5 bases). The CDR3 spans 14 residues. The V end lost 2 bases, the J end lost 4 bases, and 8 bases lay between the germline ends. Germline V gene data show CDR1 as MNHNS and CDR2 as SASEGT. CDR3 sequence: CASSEKSGTGELFF. Here the CDR3 DNA reads TGTGCCAGCAGTGAAAAGAGCGGCACCGGGGAGCTGTTTTTT.

The chain recombines TRBV10-3 with TRBJ2-7; TRBD2 matches 7 bases. The CDR3 is 15 residues long. CDR1 and CDR2 from the germline V gene are ENHRY and SYGVKD. J was trimmed by 2 bases and V by 5 bases; bases with no gene match: 9. In DNA form, the CDR3 reads TGTGCCATCAGTCCGAGGGAGGGGACCCCCTACGAGCAGTACTTC. Translation gives CAISPREGTPYEQYF.